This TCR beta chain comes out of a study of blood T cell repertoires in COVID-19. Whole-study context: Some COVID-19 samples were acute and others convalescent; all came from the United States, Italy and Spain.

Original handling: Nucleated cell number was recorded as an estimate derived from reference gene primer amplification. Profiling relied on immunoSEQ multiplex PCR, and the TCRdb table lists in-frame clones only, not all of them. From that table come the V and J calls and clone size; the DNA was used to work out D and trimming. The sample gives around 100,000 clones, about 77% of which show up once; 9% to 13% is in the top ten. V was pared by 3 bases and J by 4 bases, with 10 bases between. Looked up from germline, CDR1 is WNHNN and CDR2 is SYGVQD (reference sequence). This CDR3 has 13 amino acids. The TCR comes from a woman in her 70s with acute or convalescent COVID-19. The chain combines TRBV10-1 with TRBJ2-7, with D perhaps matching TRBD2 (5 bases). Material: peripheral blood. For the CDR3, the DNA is TGCGCCAGCAGTGAAGCCGGCGGGTACGAGCAGTACTTC. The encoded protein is CASSEAGGYEQYF.